This entry features one T cell receptor (beta chain) sequence. The PCR made use of 60 Vbeta and 13 Jbeta primers. Here immunoSEQ multiplex PCR was the method, and the copy in TCRdb shows in-frame clones only, minus some. The table has roughly 240,000 clones, around 80% seen once. The source of the sample is a study of cytomegalovirus exposure and HLA in healthy donors. Trimming pared 4 bases from V and 5 bases from J, leaving 13 bases between. There are 13 residues in the CDR3. Germline loops: CDR1 SGHNT, CDR2 YYREEE (reference sequence). The clonotype originates from a boy aged 5-17 years in good health and CMV-seronegative. The chain recombines TRBV5-4 with TRBJ2-7, with D tentatively TRBD2 (5 bases). Source material: PBMCs. The CDR3 loop reads CASSLGLPDEQYF. The DNA for the CDR3 is TGTGCCAGCAGCCTAGGACTTCCGGACGAGCAGTACTTC.